A single sample is the source of the 31 T cell receptor beta chains below, sequenced in a study of regulatory T cells in long-lasting Graves disease. Arm-PCR of CDR3 regions and iRepertoire HTBI primers were used to build TCR beta libraries. TCRdb used MiXCR to reprocess the multiplex PCR reads, holding one entry per CDR3 protein. This table holds 620,000 or so distinct CDR3 sequences, about 15% found once. Time point described: newly diagnosed GD, antithyroid drugs for less than 3 months. Extracted RNA from PBMCs served as the source of the TCR library. These data are also associated with another study on T cells in Graves' hyperthyroidism and ophthalmopathy.

Sequences were derived from peripheral blood mononuclear cells (PBMCs), sampled at new diagnosis, from a patient treated with antithyroid drugs. These receptors came from a woman aged 30 to 39 with Graves disease.

This clonotype came up many times. This chain links TRBV12-3 or TRBV12-4 with TRBJ2-7; 8 bases map to TRBD2. With V trimmed by 8 bases and J by 2 bases, 23 bases remained unmatched. The CDR3 extends over 19 amino acids. CDR3 sequence reads: CASGGAGDSGGLSPYEQYF. The CDR3 DNA reads as TGTGCCAGCGGGGGAGCGGGAGATAGTGGGGGTCTTTCGCCCTACGAGCAGTACTTC.

In the case of this clonotype: A much larger clone is a single base away; this may be a read error. The V call is TRBV19, the J call TRBJ1-5; D possibly corresponds to TRBD1 (6 bases). This CDR3 has 15 residues. In germline, CDR1 is LNHDA, CDR2 SQIVND (reference sequence). Between the trimmed V and J ends, which lost 3 bases and 6 bases, there was a span of 15 bases. The CDR3 bases are TGTGCCAGTAGTATGGACAAAGGGGGAAGTCAGCCCCAGCATTTT. Translated: CASSMDKGGSQPQHF.

A note on this clonotype: With a far larger clone one base away, a read error is the likely cause. Here the CDR3 DNA reads TGTGCCAGCAGTGTGACTAACGGGATCGATGAGCAGTTCTTC. This encodes CASSVTNGIDEQFF. The V call is TRBV2, the J call TRBJ2-5; D might be TRBD2 (5 bases). The J call may be incorrect, as the DNA end agrees better with TRBJ2-1. Germline values: CDR1 SNHLY, CDR2 FYNNEI. CDR3 size: 14 residues.

The chain carries TRBV3-1 and TRBJ2-5; D unresolved. The V end lost 8 bases, the J end lost 2 bases, and 12 bases lay between the germline ends. This CDR3 region has 13 residues. Germline loops: CDR1 LGHDT, CDR2 YNNKEL (reference sequence). This chain's CDR3 is CASGFLGQETQYF. The CDR3 DNA follows: TGTGCCAGCGGCTTTCTAGGGCAAGAGACCCAGTACTTC.

The chain couples TRBV24-1 to TRBJ2-1, with 7 positions matching TRBD1. With V trimmed by 1 base and J by 6 bases, 8 bases remained unmatched. The CDR3 spans 16 residues. Germline values: CDR1 KGHDR, CDR2 SFDVKD. The CDR3 reads CATSDFRGQSSNEQFF. Written as DNA, the CDR3 is TGTGCCACCAGTGATTTTAGGGGGCAATCTAGCAATGAGCAGTTCTTC.

This clonotype was observed a handful of times. The rearrangement joins TRBV20-1 to TRBJ2-3; D possibly corresponds to TRBD2 (5 bases). The length of the CDR3 is 12 residues. Per germline, CDR1 DFQATT and CDR2 SNEGSKA (reference sequence). This chain's CDR3 is CSARRVSDTQYF. The CDR3 DNA reads TGCAGCGCTCGGCGGGTCTCAGATACGCAGTATTTT.

This chain links TRBV29-1 with TRBJ1-3, with D possibly matching TRBD1 (6 bases). Germline V gene data show CDR1 as SQVTM and CDR2 as ANQGSEA. The germline V and J ends were trimmed by 6 bases and 3 bases, with 12 bases remaining between them. This CDR3 contains 13 residues. For the CDR3, the DNA is TGCAGCGTAAACACAGGGCTTGGAAACACCATATATTTT. Amino acids: CSVNTGLGNTIYF.

This clonotype showed up many times. This rearrangement joins TRBV2 to TRBJ2-5; TRBD1 aligns across 8 bases. The length of the CDR3 is 15 residues. From germline, CDR1 is SNHLY and CDR2 FYNNEI. V lost 10 bases to trimming and J lost 4 bases; unmatched junction nucleotides: 14. The CDR3 bases are TGTGCCAACTCCAAACAACAGGGGGTTATAGAGACCCAGTACTTC. Its protein product is CANSKQQGVIETQYF.

The rearrangement links TRBV20-1 to TRBJ1-1; D is unclear. Germline CDR1 is DFQATT and CDR2 is SNEGSKA (reference sequence). The CDR3 runs 11 residues. V dropped 6 bases and J dropped 9 bases, with 14 bases sitting between them. The CDR3, as DNA: TGCAGTGCCCCGGTTGGGTATCAAGCTTTCTTT. This codes for CSAPVGYQAFF.

This clonotype was detected only once. The genes are TRBV7-3 and TRBJ1-1; D remains ambiguous. This CDR3 is 13 amino acids long. V was trimmed by 5 bases and J by 0 bases, leaving 7 bases between them. CDR1 is SGHTA and CDR2 is FQGTGA in the germline V gene. This CDR3 reads CASSRLVNTEAFF. As DNA, the CDR3 is TGTGCCAGCAGCCGCCTGGTGAACACTGAAGCTTTCTTT.

The chain employs TRBV29-1 and TRBJ2-1; 7 bases are shared with TRBD1. The V gene's germline CDR1 is SQVTM and CDR2 ANQGSEA. The CDR3 consists of 14 residues. V was clipped by 7 bases and J by 8 bases; unmatched bases: 14. This CDR3 is CSARADRTLYEQFF. DNA of the CDR3: TGCAGCGCAAGAGCGGACAGGACCTTGTATGAGCAGTTCTTC.

This clonotype has a handful of counts. This sequence joins TRBV15 and TRBJ1-2, with D hard to call. Germline CDR1 LNHNV, CDR2 YYDKDF (reference sequence). Trimming pared 0 bases from V and 0 bases from J, leaving 14 bases between. The CDR3 runs to 17 residues. The CDR3 protein is CATSRDRMEPTNYGYTF. The CDR3 nucleotides read TGTGCCACCAGCAGAGATCGTATGGAACCCACTAACTATGGCTACACCTTC.

Regarding this clonotype: Relative to the germline gene, one junction end is altered; a read error may explain this. V and J are TRBV7-7 and TRBJ2-1; tentatively, D is TRBD1 (7 bases). Per germline, CDR1 SSHAT and CDR2 FNYEAQ (reference sequence). The CDR3 is 15 amino acids. DNA of the CDR3: TGTGCTAGCAGCTTAGGAGGGGGCCGGGGCGATGAGCAGTTCTTC. Amino acid sequence: CASSLGGGRGDEQFF.

The chain has TRBV3-1 and TRBJ1-2, with 11 bases matching TRBD1. The CDR3 has 18 amino acids. Trimming removed 4 bases from V and 3 bases from J; junction bases left unmatched: 13. Germline-derived CDR1 and CDR2 are LGHDT and YNNKEL (reference sequence). The CDR3: CASSRRAIGTGGDYGYTF. CDR3 bases: TGTGCCAGCAGCCGACGAGCTATAGGGACAGGGGGAGACTATGGCTACACCTTC.

In this sample, this clonotype turned up many times. The chain couples TRBV9 to TRBJ1-1; D not certain. Germline V gene sequence: CDR1 SGDLS, CDR2 YYNGEE. There are 13 residues in the CDR3. V was pared by 5 bases and J by 3 bases, with 11 bases between. CDR3 protein: CASSSPRDTEAFF. In nucleotides, the CDR3 is TGTGCCAGCAGTAGTCCGAGGGACACTGAAGCTTTCTTT. Based on the CDR3 plus reference TRBV9 and TRBJ1-1, the full variable domain is DSGVTQTPKHLITATGQRVTLRCSPRSGDLSVYWYQQSLDQGLQFLIQYYNGEERAKGNILERFSAQQFPDLHSELNLSSLELGDSALYFCASSSPRDTEAFFGQGTRLTVV.

The chain links TRBV5-1 to TRBJ1-6, with unresolved D. In germline, CDR1 is SGHRS, CDR2 YFSETQ. V was shortened by 1 base and J by 9 bases, with 14 bases between the two germline ends. This CDR3 is built from 15 residues. The CDR3 region has the DNA TGCGCCAGCAGCTTGCGCACCGGCCCCAGTTCACCCCTCCACTTT. This codes for CASSLRTGPSSPLHF.

The chain couples TRBV27 to TRBJ2-2; 10 bases align to TRBD1. This CDR3 contains 14 residues. Germline loops: CDR1 MNHEY, CDR2 SMNVEV (reference sequence). V shed 6 bases, J shed 6 bases, and the junction held 4 bases outside the gene matches. The CDR3 region has the DNA TGTGCCAGCAGCCGGGACAGGGGTGCCGGGGAGCTGTTTTTT. Translated: CASSRDRGAGELFF.

There are a few counts of this clonotype. A much larger clone differs by one base, so this may be a read error. This chain joins TRBV29-1 and TRBJ2-1; possibly TRBD1 or TRBD2 for D (5 bases each). The CDR3 length is 14 residues. Looked up from germline, CDR1 is SQVTM and CDR2 is ANQGSEA. CDR3 in DNA: TGCGGCCCCGAGGCAGGGACGCAGAACAATGAGCAGTTCTTC. Translated: CGPEAGTQNNEQFF.

The rearrangement joins TRBV7-2 to TRBJ2-1; 9 bases line up with TRBD2. Losses at the gene ends were 5 bases for V and 2 bases for J; bases not matched to a gene: 7. The CDR3 spans 16 residues. Germline CDR1 reads SGHTA; CDR2 reads FQGNSA. CDR3 nucleotides: TGTGCCAGCAGCCCCCTCAGACTAGCGGCCTACAATGAGCAGTTCTTC. This gives the protein CASSPLRLAAYNEQFF. The variable domain in full, completed from reference TRBV7-2 and TRBJ2-1, reads GAGVSQSPSNKVTEKGKDVELRCDPISGHTALYWYRQSLGQGLEFLIYFQGNSAPDKSGLPSDRFSAERTGGSVSTLTIQRTQQEDSAVYLCASSPLRLAAYNEQFFGPGTRLTVL.

The chain joins TRBV30 to TRBJ2-1; tentative D call: TRBD1 (6 bases). The CDR3 runs 13 residues. In germline, CDR1 is GTSNPN, CDR2 SVGIG (reference sequence). The chain's CDR3 is CVEGRGSYNEQFF. The CDR3, as DNA: TGTGTCGAGGGAAGGGGGTCCTACAATGAGCAGTTCTTC.

This clonotype occurred many times. The chain employs TRBV15 and TRBJ1-1, with D unclear. Trimming left V 8 bases short and J 6 bases short, with 19 bases between. This CDR3 contains 14 residues. In germline, CDR1 is LNHNV, CDR2 YYDKDF (reference sequence). The CDR3 bases are TGTGCCACCTCATGGGTCGCTCCTGGGGCTGAAGCTTTCTTT. Its protein product is CATSWVAPGAEAFF.

This clonotype is a singleton in its sample. The junction differs from germline at one of its ends, possibly a read error. The gene calls are TRBV3-1 and TRBJ2-4; tentative D call: TRBD2 (5 bases). Germline CDR1 and CDR2: LGHDT and YNNKEL (reference sequence). The CDR3 contains 15 residues. The CDR3 loop is CASSQTDLAKNIQHF. CDR3 nucleotides: TGTGCCAGCAGCCAGACGGACCTAGCCAAAAACATTCAGCACTTC. Full variable domain (outside the CDR3, taken from reference TRBV3-1 and TRBJ2-4): DTAVSQTPKYLVTQMGNDKSIKCEQNLGHDTMYWYKQDSKKFLKIMFSYNNKELIINETVPNRFSPKSPDKAHLNLHINSLELGDSAVYFCASSQTDLAKNIQHFGAGTRLSVL.

The J gene is TRBJ2-1, the V gene TRBV12-3 or TRBV12-4; D possibly corresponds to TRBD2 (6 bases). This CDR3 contains 15 residues. V dropped 5 bases and J dropped 0 bases, with 11 bases sitting between them. The CDR3 DNA sequence: TGTGCCAGCAGTCTCCTAGCGCCCTCCTACAATGAGCAGTTCTTC. As protein: CASSLLAPSYNEQFF.

This clonotype was counted ten times or more. V gene TRBV10-3 combines with J gene TRBJ2-7; 8 bases match TRBD2. The germline V gene encodes CDR1 ENHRY and CDR2 SYGVKD. The V segment lost 3 bases and the J segment 2 bases; nucleotides outside the gene matches: 9. CDR3 length equals 16 residues. Written as DNA, the CDR3 is TGTGCCATCAGTGAAAAGGGCGGCGGGGGGCCCTACGAGCAGTACTTC. This encodes CAISEKGGGGPYEQYF.

Of note for this clonotype: A read error is possible here, since a much larger clone lies one base away. The conserved closing phenylalanine or tryptophan is absent in this CDR3, likely reflecting a read error. V usage is TRBV27 and J usage is TRBJ1-5, with D possibly TRBD1 on 5 matching bases. Germline values: CDR1 MNHEY, CDR2 SMNVEV (reference sequence). This CDR3 region has 15 residues. Trimming took 1 base from V and 1 from J, leaving 8 bases between them. As DNA, the CDR3 is TGTGCCAGCAGTTTATATTCAGGGAGCAATCAGCCCCAGCATTCT. Translation: CASSLYSGSNQPQHS.

This clonotype was counted many times. V gene TRBV2 combines with J gene TRBJ2-7, with 7 bases aligning to TRBD2. The CDR3 extends over 13 amino acids. In germline, CDR1 is SNHLY, CDR2 FYNNEI. V dropped 8 bases and J dropped 3; count of bases not matched to a gene: 7. CDR3 residues: CASVPSGYYEQYF. The CDR3 coding sequence is TGTGCCAGCGTCCCTAGCGGATACTACGAGCAGTACTTC.

This clonotype was seen ten or more times. This chain connects TRBV28 to TRBJ1-3, with a tentative D call TRBD1 (5 bases). There are 15 residues in the CDR3. V shed 5 bases and J shed 0 bases, with 11 bases lying between them. Germline V gene lookup returns CDR1 MDHEN and CDR2 SYDVKM. DNA of the CDR3: TGTGCCAGCAGTCTCAGGGTCGCCTCTGGAAACACCATATATTTT. As protein: CASSLRVASGNTIYF.

This clonotype has ten or more counts. The genes are TRBV19 and TRBJ1-1; TRBD1 matches 7 bases. Germline lookup yields CDR1 LNHDA and CDR2 SQIVND (reference sequence). The ends lost 7 bases at V and 5 bases at J; junction bases unmatched: 10. CDR3 length equals 14 residues. The CDR3 protein is CASKTGQGETEAFF. Written as DNA, the CDR3 is TGTGCCAGTAAAACCGGGCAGGGGGAGACTGAAGCTTTCTTT. The whole variable domain, filled in from reference TRBV19 and TRBJ1-1, reads DGGITQSPKYLFRKEGQNVTLSCEQNLNHDAMYWYRQDPGQGLRLIYYSQIVNDFQKGDIAEGYSVSREKKESFPLTVTSAQKNPTAFYLCASKTGQGETEAFFGQGTRLTVV.

The table lists this clonotype with many counts. J is TRBJ1-5 and V is TRBV18; D gene uncertain. The V gene's germline CDR1 is KGHSH and CDR2 LQKENI. Trimming took 5 bases from V and 4 from J, leaving 12 bases between them. The CDR3 consists of 14 residues. CDR3 coding DNA: TGTGCCAGCTCAGGAGAGCTTAAGAATCAGCCCCAGCATTTT. It translates to CASSGELKNQPQHF.

This clonotype came up many times. CDR3 region: CASSARTGGFGELFF. The CDR3 DNA reads TGTGCCAGCAGTGCCCGGACAGGGGGCTTCGGGGAGCTGTTTTTT. V is TRBV2 and J is TRBJ2-2, with 11 bases identical to TRBD1. Germline loops: CDR1 SNHLY, CDR2 FYNNEI. CDR3 length: 15 amino acids. V trimming: 4 bases; J trimming: 7 bases; junction bases outside the gene matches: 5. Full variable domain (outside the CDR3, taken from reference TRBV2 and TRBJ2-2): EPEVTQTPSHQVTQMGQEVILRCVPISNHLYFYWYRQILGQKVEFLVSFYNNEISEKSEIFDDQFSVERPDGSNFTLKIRSTKLEDSAMYFCASSARTGGFGELFFGEGSRLTVL.

The chain carries TRBV6-1 and TRBJ1-4; 7 bases align to TRBD1. The CDR3 runs to 14 residues. Trimming at V came to 1 base and at J to 8 bases, leaving 4 bases not matched to a gene. The germline gives CDR1 MNHNS, CDR2 SASEGT. As DNA, the CDR3 is TGTGCCAGCAGTGAAGGGGACAGTCGGGAAAAACTGTTTTTT. The encoded protein is CASSEGDSREKLFF.